The 26 T cell receptor beta chains in this list originate from one sample, sequenced in a study of tumor and adjacent non-tumor tissue in lung cancer. No cell sorting was done before RNA was extracted from the tissue. The normal lung tissue was taken more than 3 cm from the tumor edge. Three rounds of nested PCR, following a modified ARM-PCR protocol, produced the TCRbeta library. TCRdb re-derived calls from the multiplex PCR reads in MiXCR, one entry per CDR3 protein. The sample contains 70,000 to 90,000 distinct CDR3 sequences, 65% to 75% of which appear only once. The source material was distant non-tumor lung tissue. Source of these receptors: a woman aged 45-65 years with non-small cell lung cancer.

Comments on this clonotype: Given a much more abundant clone one base away, this may be a read error. This rearrangement joins TRBV4-2 to TRBJ2-2; tentative D call: TRBD2 (6 bases). Trimming pared 5 bases from V and 3 bases from J, leaving 19 bases between. Germline V gives CDR1 LGHNA, CDR2 YNFKEQ. The CDR3 runs 17 residues. In DNA, the CDR3 is TGTGCCAGCAGCTCCCCGGAGGGTAGCAGCGACACCGGGGAGCTGTTTTTT. It encodes CASSSPEGSSDTGELFF.

This CDR3 is CASSLDGRIGSNEQFF. The CDR3 bases are TGTGCCAGCAGCTTAGATGGCCGGATAGGCAGCAATGAGCAGTTCTTC. This chain uses TRBV11-3 with TRBJ2-1; the D is unclear. The germline gives CDR1 SGHNT, CDR2 YENEEA. Deletions cut 0 bases from V and 6 bases from J, with 15 bases between. The CDR3 loop spans 16 amino acids.

Written as DNA, the CDR3 is TGTGCCAGCAGTGAAGTTTGGGTCCGGGAGAGTAATGAGCAGTTCTTC. It is translated as CASSEVWVRESNEQFF. This sequence joins TRBV6-1 and TRBJ2-1; possible D gene TRBD2, 6 bases. With 1 base removed from V and 7 bases from J, the gap between germline ends came to 17 bases. CDR3 length equals 16 residues. Looked up from germline, CDR1 is MNHNS and CDR2 is SASEGT.

About this clonotype itself: One end of the junction is discordant with germline, which a read error may explain. This rearrangement joins TRBV20-1 to TRBJ2-3; 13 bases align to TRBD2. Germline V lookup: CDR1 DFQATT, CDR2 SNEGSKA (reference sequence). The CDR3 runs to 17 residues. CDR3 sequence reads: CSAAGTSGIRSTDTQHF. The CDR3 region has the DNA TGCAGTGCAGCCGGGACTAGCGGGATTAGAAGCACAGATACGCAACATTTT.

Comment on this clonotype: One end of the junction does not line up with germline, which may come from a read error. J is TRBJ2-5 and V is TRBV5-4, with TRBD2 matching 13 bases. The CDR3 loop spans 17 amino acids. Germline assignment: CDR1 SGHNT and CDR2 YYREEE (reference sequence). The CDR3 spells CDNSSGTSGNLQEIQYF. In DNA, the CDR3 is TGTGACAACAGCTCCGGGACTAGCGGGAACCTACAAGAGATCCAGTACTTC.

Regarding this clonotype: A much larger clonotype is one base distant, so this may be a read error. The rearrangement uses TRBV10-2 and TRBJ2-1, with 9 bases matching TRBD2. The CDR3 loop spans 15 amino acids. Trimming removed 7 bases from V and 3 bases from J; junction bases left unmatched: 7. Per germline, CDR1 WSHSY and CDR2 SAAADI. In DNA form, the CDR3 reads TGCGCCAGCATTGAAACTAGCGGGCTCTACAATGAGCAGTTCTTC. Translation gives CASIETSGLYNEQFF.

The chain combines TRBV30 with TRBJ2-3, with 13 bases aligning to TRBD2. Germline V CDR1 and CDR2: GTSNPN, SVGIG (reference sequence). The CDR3 extends over 18 amino acids. V lost 3 bases, J lost 8 bases, and 17 bases stayed unmatched. The CDR3 reads CAWSVGLGLAGVKFTQYF. The DNA of the CDR3 is TGTGCCTGGAGCGTGGGGCTCGGACTAGCGGGAGTCAAGTTTACGCAGTATTTT.

Notes on this clonotype: One junction end disagrees with the germline gene, perhaps due to a read error. J is TRBJ2-7 and V is TRBV11-1; D may be TRBD1 (5 bases). The germline V gene has CDR1 SGHAT and CDR2 FQDESV (reference sequence). This CDR3 spans 10 amino acids. CDR3 amino acids: CPSSRTLQYF. The CDR3 bases are TGTCCCAGCAGCAGGACACTGCAGTACTTC.

Of note for this clonotype: One end of the junction varies from germline; a read error may be responsible. The V and J genes are TRBV20-1 and TRBJ2-7; tentatively, D is TRBD2 (6 bases). CDR3 size: 18 residues. From germline, CDR1 is DFQATT and CDR2 SNEGSKA (reference sequence). Here the CDR3 DNA reads TGCAGTACTAGGGTGGTAGCGGACCATAAGACTGGCTCCTATGAGCAGTACTTC. It yields the protein CSTRVVADHKTGSYEQYF.

In regard to this clonotype: A much more abundant neighbour one base away suggests this may be a read error. The rearrangement uses TRBV20-1 and TRBJ1-2; 8 bases match TRBD1. The CDR3 extends over 13 amino acids. The V and J ends lost 6 bases and 4 bases, in that order; junction bases with no gene match: 7. CDR1 is DFQATT and CDR2 is SNEGSKA in the germline V gene (reference sequence). Here the CDR3 reads CSALTQGAYGYTF. CDR3 DNA: TGCAGTGCCCTCACCCAGGGGGCCTATGGCTACACCTTC.

A word on this clonotype: A read error may account for a junction end that differs from germline. V and J are TRBV4-2 and TRBJ2-2; the match to TRBD1 covers 9 bases. The germline V gene has CDR1 LGHNA and CDR2 YNFKEQ. This CDR3 spans 14 amino acids. The DNA for the CDR3 is TGTGTCAGCAGACGCGGGACAGGGTCCGGGGAGCTGTTTTTT. This sequence encodes CVSRRGTGSGELFF.

As regards this clonotype: A read error is possible here, since a much larger clone lies one base away. V is TRBV6-6 and J is TRBJ2-7, with D perhaps TRBD1 (5 bases). Germline V gene lookup returns CDR1 MNHNY and CDR2 SVGAGI (reference sequence). V was trimmed by 6 bases and J by 1 base, leaving 13 bases between them. The CDR3 sequence is 14 residues long. As DNA, the CDR3 is TGTGCCAGCAGATATGCGGACATGTCCTACGAGCAGTACTTC. It is translated as CASRYADMSYEQYF.

On this clonotype: Just one base apart from a much larger clone, this may be a read error. V gene TRBV6-1 combines with J gene TRBJ2-1, with D tentatively TRBD1 (5 bases). Germline V gives CDR1 MNHNS, CDR2 SASEGT. Trimming removed 2 bases at V and 5 bases at J, with 13 bases between. The CDR3 is 15 residues long. CDR3 amino acids: CASSESGSDHNEQFF. DNA of the CDR3: TGTGCCAGCAGTGAATCAGGGTCGGACCACAATGAGCAGTTCTTC.

To note about this clonotype: It may be a read error: a sequence one base away is much more abundant. The CDR3 spells CAGRPGTLNTDTQYF. CDR3 coding DNA: TGTGCCGGCCGCCCCGGTACATTGAACACAGATACGCAGTATTTT. The chain joins TRBV28 to TRBJ2-3; D remains unclear. Deletions cut 11 bases from V and 2 bases from J, with 20 bases between. The CDR3 consists of 15 residues. Germline values: CDR1 MDHEN, CDR2 SYDVKM. The variable domain in full, completed from reference TRBV28 and TRBJ2-3, reads DVKVTQSSRYLVKRTGEKVFLECVQDMDHENMFWYRQDPGLGLRLIYFSYDVKMKEKGDIPEGYSVSREKKERFSLILESASTNQTSMYLCAGRPGTLNTDTQYFGPGTRLTVL.

Concerning this clonotype: An end of the junction does not agree with germline; a read error may underlie this. The V and J genes are TRBV11-1 and TRBJ2-3, with a tentative D call TRBD2 (7 bases). CDR1 and CDR2 (germline): SGHAT, FQDESV (reference sequence). The CDR3 length is 17 residues. The CDR3 nucleotides are TGTGCCAGCAGCTCAGAAGCGGTGGGGGGGGCCACAGATACACAGTATTTC. Protein sequence: CASSSEAVGGATDTQYF.

This clonotype has a count of ten or more. The chain links TRBV29-1 to TRBJ1-5; 8 positions agree with TRBD1. Germline trimming cut 6 bases from V and 4 bases from J; bases unmatched to any gene: 8. The CDR3 extends over 14 amino acids. Germline V gives CDR1 SQVTM, CDR2 ANQGSEA. The CDR3 region is CSVREDRGNQPQHF. DNA of the CDR3: TGCAGCGTCCGAGAAGACAGGGGAAATCAGCCCCAGCATTTT. Full variable domain (remainder filled in from reference TRBV29-1 and TRBJ1-5): SAVISQKPSRDICQRGTSLTIQCQVDSQVTMMFWYRQQPGQSLTLIATANQGSEATYESGFVIDKFPISRPNLTFSTLTVSNMSPEDSSIYLCSVREDRGNQPQHFGDGTRLSIL.

The table lists this clonotype with a count of one. The chain recombines TRBV4-3 with TRBJ2-7, with D perhaps TRBD2 (6 bases). V lost 0 bases and J lost 12, with 21 bases in between. Germline-derived CDR1 and CDR2 are LGHNA and YSLEER. The CDR3 loop spans 15 amino acids. The CDR3 spells CASSQDLAGFYESYF. CDR3 nucleotides: TGCGCCAGCAGCCAAGATTTGGCGGGATTCTACGAGTCGTACTTC.

Notes on this clonotype: The junction departs from germline at one end; a sequencing error may be responsible. The chain carries TRBV11-1 and TRBJ2-5, with D hard to call. Germline V gene sequence: CDR1 SGHAT, CDR2 FQDESV (reference sequence). The CDR3 covers 16 residues. The chain's CDR3 is CASSLYSMGKQESQYF. As DNA, the CDR3 is TGTGCCAGTAGCTTATACTCCATGGGAAAGCAAGAGTCCCAGTACTTC.

This clonotype was detected a few times. The gene calls are TRBV19 and TRBJ2-7; D not certain. Trimming removed 3 bases at V and 3 bases at J, with 6 bases between. There are 12 residues in the CDR3. The germline V gene encodes CDR1 LNHDA and CDR2 SQIVND (reference sequence). CDR3 residues: CASSMKGYEQYF. In nucleotides, the CDR3 is TGTGCCAGTAGTATGAAAGGCTACGAGCAGTACTTC.

This clonotype was seen just once. A read error may produce the germline difference seen at one junction end. V gene TRBV28 combines with J gene TRBJ2-7, with D perhaps TRBD1 (7 bases). This CDR3 comprises 12 residues. Germline V lookup: CDR1 MDHEN, CDR2 SYDVKM. CDR3 nucleotides: TGTGCCACCAGTTGGAGGGGGCGGGAGCAGTACTTC. It specifies CATSWRGREQYF. The variable domain in full, with the rest retrieved from reference TRBV28 and TRBJ2-7, is DVKVTQSSRYLVKRTGEKVFLECVQDMDHENMFWYRQDPGLGLRLIYFSYDVKMKEKGDIPEGYSVSREKKERFSLILESASTNQTSMYLCATSWRGREQYFGPGTRLTVT.

This clonotype was seen ten or more times. The CDR3 is CASRAGRGQGVNEQFF. CDR3 coding DNA: TGTGCCAGCAGAGCTGGGCGAGGACAGGGTGTCAATGAGCAGTTCTTC. The chain uses TRBV4-2 and TRBJ2-1; TRBD1 aligns across 8 bases. The germline V gene has CDR1 LGHNA and CDR2 YNFKEQ. This CDR3 region has 16 residues. V was clipped by 6 bases and J by 6 bases; unmatched bases: 13.

About this clonotype itself: This may stem from a read error, because a much larger clone lies one nucleotide away. V usage is TRBV20-1 and J usage is TRBJ1-2; D remains ambiguous. V was shortened by 8 bases and J by 4 bases, with 17 bases between the two germline ends. CDR1 and CDR2 from the germline V gene are DFQATT and SNEGSKA (reference sequence). CDR3 length equals 13 residues. In DNA, the CDR3 is TGCAGTACCAGAACGTTGGACGGCTATGGCTACACCTTC. This translates into CSTRTLDGYGYTF.

A word on this clonotype: Possible read error: a much larger clone is one base away. The chain recombines TRBV6-6 with TRBJ2-1, with 10 bases that match TRBD2. The trim removed 2 bases at V and 0 bases at J, leaving 7 bases unmatched. The germline CDR1 and CDR2 sequences are MNHNY and SVGAGI (reference sequence). The CDR3 consists of 18 residues. CDR3 residues: CASSYAAGGPFSYNEQFF. The CDR3 DNA reads as TGTGCCAGCAGTTACGCAGCGGGAGGGCCTTTCTCCTACAATGAGCAGTTCTTC.

This clonotype has just a few counts. Sequence at one end of the junction differs from germline and may be a read error. This chain uses TRBV20-1 with TRBJ2-2, with 11 bases matching TRBD2. The germline gives CDR1 DFQATT, CDR2 SNEGSKA (reference sequence). The CDR3 is 16 residues long. The chain's CDR3 is CSARETSGTDTGELFF. DNA for the CDR3: TGCAGTGCTAGAGAGACTAGCGGGACAGACACCGGGGAACTGTTTTTT.

Note on this clonotype: The junction differs from germline at one of its ends, possibly a read error. The chain carries TRBV6-2 or TRBV6-3 and TRBJ2-6; 7 bases line up with TRBD2. This CDR3 contains 17 residues. Per germline, CDR1 MNHEY and CDR2 SVGEGT. CDR3 in DNA: TGTGCCAGCAGTACCCGGTCTAGCGGAACTGGGGCCGACGTCCTGACTTTC. Amino acid sequence: CASSTRSSGTGADVLTF.

About this clonotype itself: With a much larger clone just one base away, this may be a read error. The gene calls are TRBV20-1 and TRBJ1-5; D possibly corresponds to TRBD1 (5 bases). Germline CDR1 reads DFQATT; CDR2 reads SNEGSKA (reference sequence). The CDR3 loop spans 17 amino acids. The CDR3 region is CSVRDTAWGNSNQPQHF. CDR3 sequence (DNA): TGCAGTGTTAGAGATACAGCATGGGGGAATAGCAATCAGCCCCAGCATTTT.